The source of this T cell receptor (beta chain) is a study of graft-versus-host responses after intestinal transplantation. About the research overall: Each patient got anti-thymocyte globulin induction, then tacrolimus and steroids for roughly 3 years. Study-wide results and limits: GvH clones surfaced in recipient marrow, some emerging earlier in ileum or blood.

Germline-derived CDR1 and CDR2 are MDHEN and SYDVKM. There are 14 residues in the CDR3. V was clipped by 4 bases and J by 4 bases, with 13 bases between them. TCRdb's table, derived via immunoSEQ multiplex PCR, lists solely in-frame clones and lacks some. Among 15,000 to 20,000 clones, roughly 40% were seen once, and the ten largest hold about 2%. Post-reaction sorting isolated proliferating CFSE-low CD3+CD4+ and CD3+CD8+ responders. This receptor was taken from a human patient who was an organ donor for intestinal transplantation. The rearrangement links TRBV28 to TRBJ1-2, with a possible D match to TRBD1 (5 bases). The input for sequencing was alloreactive CD4+ T cells from a mixed lymphocyte reaction culture, taken before transplantation. Stated subset: CFSE-low proliferating T cells sorted from roughly 6-day pre-transplant mixed lymphocyte reaction (GvH or HvG direction). CDR3 protein: CASSSPGRGYGYTF. The CDR3 DNA is TGTGCCAGCAGTTCTCCCGGAAGGGGCTATGGCTACACCTTC.